This entry describes one TCR beta chain. It has no known antigen specificity. The record has no base qualities; no much larger clone is one base away. Using the deep immunoSEQ assay, TCR CDR3 regions were amplified from genomic DNA by multiplex PCR. Extracted genomic DNA from each cell subset was distributed evenly across all wells of several immunoSEQ 96-well plates, and each plate was treated as a replicate. For sorted subsets, approximately 200 ng of genomic DNA, equivalent to 25,000 to 30,000 T cell genomes, went into each replicate PCR. The purified libraries were quantified using a Qubit 3.0 fluorometer, sized with a Bioanalyzer 2100, and then quantified again using the KAPA Library Quantification kit. Every immunoSEQ 96-well plate was sequenced on a dedicated single-read 150-cycle Illumina NextSeq 550 flow cell. As for the authors' bioinformatics: Because the immunoSEQ output included only junctional sequences and no quality scores, the filtering could not be the same as the filtering used for full-length reads. To assign V/J genes and CDR3, sequences were annotated using PyIR, a Python wrapper for IgBLAST v1.9, with IMGT germline references. Reads with weak V/J assignments (E-value above 1e-6), missing CDR3, stop codons, out-of-frame junctions, or ambiguous translated residues were removed. V3J clonotypes were defined as sequences sharing the same inferred V gene, J gene, and CDR3 amino acid sequence. Percentage overlap between repertoires was calculated by dividing the number of shared unique clonotypes by the size of the smaller repertoire. Richness of each repertoire was evaluated using RTK rarefaction, the Chao1 estimator, and Recon v2.1 estimates of unobserved clonotypes. OLGA was used to compute generation probabilities for all TCRbeta clonotypes that the gDNA method yielded from a handful of donors. Drawn from immuneACCESS, this table holds only the in-frame rearrangements with V and J called that TCRdb kept. Clones are partly lost; checked studies trace under half to an unresolved V gene and leave the rest unexplained. D and trimming come from the DNA, and the V and J calls and clone size come from that table. In all, the sample holds around 700,000 clones, and about 91% of those were seen once. The ten largest clones capture nearly 25% of the sample.

Counted from cysteine to phenylalanine, this CDR3 has 14 amino acids. Just CDR3 DNA is preserved here, 42 bases in frame from base 1. CDR1 and CDR2, looked up from the germline V gene (reference sequence), are SGHAT and FQDESV. The junction carries 8 bases between V and J, which are trimmed by 1 base and 3 bases respectively. CD8 naive samples were obtained by positive selection for CCR7 among CD45RO-negative cells, yielding a CD45RA+CCR7+ population from which TemRA cells were excluded. Healthy HIV-negative adults with no recently reported acute infections or vaccinations were included as donors. Every donor was a Caucasian adult living in Nashville, Tennessee, USA. After blood collection by leukapheresis, PBMCs were isolated using Ficoll-Histopaque density gradient centrifugation and then cryopreserved in the vapor phase of liquid nitrogen. Analytical flow cytometry was used to check the purity and quantity of each magnetically sorted T cell population. Genomic DNA was isolated from every sorted fraction and measured by UV absorbance on a Nanodrop 2000c.

The data are from a study of shared clonotypes between healthy human individuals (dated by TCRdb to 2020 to 2022). About the full investigation: The cohort comprised two women and a few men aged 18 to 49 years. For each donor, CD4 naive and CD4 memory were each given three plates, CD8 naive was given two plates, and CD8 memory was given one plate. To estimate repertoire size and how much clonotype sharing occurs between individuals, the study deeply sequenced the blood TCR repertoires of five or six healthy adults. Different laboratories and diverse techniques were used to prepare libraries and sequence TCR repertoires, to increase sequencing depth and limit assay-specific biases. Between about 0.94 and 10 billion PBMCs per donor were obtained by leukapheresis. What the authors observed across the whole study: Only blood was sampled, and tissue TCR repertoires likely differ from those in blood. Pairwise subsampling indicated that sequencing depth was expected to affect the degree of clonotype sharing among donors. Compared with non-shared clonotypes, clonotypes shared by all four sorted-subset donors had higher generation probabilities. Even with the large sequencing depth, rarefaction of the sorted-subset datasets indicated that sequencing was incomplete. Roughly 5.2% of naive CD4, around 3.6% of naive CD8, approximately 2.2% of memory CD4, and less than 0.45% of memory CD8 clonotypes were shared across several donors. The genetic and exposure-history diversity represented was limited by the small number of donors. Estimated clonotype richness was generally larger for naive than for memory subsets.

The sample comprised naive CD8+ T cells sorted from blood. The intended sense of this specimen's cell subset or site label: CD45RA+CCR7+. This TCR was recovered from a young man in good health. The rearrangement combines TRBV11-1 with TRBJ2-3; a tentative D call is TRBD2 (5 bases match). The CDR3 has the sequence CASSLGTRTDTQYF. The DNA sequence follows: TGTGCCAGCAGCTTAGGGACTCGGACAGATACGCAGTATTTT.